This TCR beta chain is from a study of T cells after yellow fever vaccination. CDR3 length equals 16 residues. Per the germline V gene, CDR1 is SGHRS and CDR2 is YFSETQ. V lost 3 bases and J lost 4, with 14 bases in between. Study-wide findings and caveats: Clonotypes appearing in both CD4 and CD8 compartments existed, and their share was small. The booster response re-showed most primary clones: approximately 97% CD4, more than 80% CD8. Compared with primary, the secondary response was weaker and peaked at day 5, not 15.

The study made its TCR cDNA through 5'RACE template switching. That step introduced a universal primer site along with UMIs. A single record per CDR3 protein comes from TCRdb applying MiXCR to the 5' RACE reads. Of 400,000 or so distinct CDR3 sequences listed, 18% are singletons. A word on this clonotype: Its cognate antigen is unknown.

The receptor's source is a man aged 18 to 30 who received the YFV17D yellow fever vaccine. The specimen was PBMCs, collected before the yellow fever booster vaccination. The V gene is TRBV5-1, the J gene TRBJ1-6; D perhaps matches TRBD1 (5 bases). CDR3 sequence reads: CASSYTGRTYNSPLHF. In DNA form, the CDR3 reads TGCGCCAGCAGCTACACGGGACGGACATATAATTCACCCCTCCACTTT.